A single sample is the source of the 29 T cell receptor beta chains below, sequenced in a study of graft-versus-host responses after intestinal transplantation. What these receptors recognize is not known. Sequenced by immunoSEQ multiplex PCR; TCRdb stores in-frame clones only, minus some. This sample has over 100,000 clones, with about 93% found just once. The source was unstimulated CD4+ T cells sorted from spleen or lymph node cells, collected before intestinal transplant. The source is a human donor who received an intestinal transplant.

V gene TRBV19 combines with J gene TRBJ2-3, with 10 bases matching TRBD1. V shed 3 bases and J 3 bases; nucleotides not matched to a gene: 3. The CDR3 sequence is 15 residues long. Germline V gene data show CDR1 as LNHDA and CDR2 as SQIVND (reference sequence). The chain's CDR3 is CASSMGQGQTDTQYF. The CDR3 DNA reads TGTGCCAGTAGTATGGGACAGGGGCAAACAGATACGCAGTATTTT.

The CDR3 DNA follows: TGTGCCAGCAGTGTGCTCCAGGGGGAAGATTCACCCCTCCACTTT. This sequence encodes CASSVLQGEDSPLHF. The rearrangement uses TRBV6-1 and TRBJ1-6; 7 nucleotides line up with TRBD1. This CDR3 has 15 amino acids. The V segment lost 4 bases and the J segment 8 bases; nucleotides outside the gene matches: 8. The germline gives CDR1 MNHNS, CDR2 SASEGT.

This rearrangement joins TRBV5-8 to TRBJ2-1, with TRBD2 as a possible D gene (6 bases). Trimming removed 4 bases at V and 4 bases at J, with 15 bases between. The CDR3 has 15 residues. The germline V gene encodes CDR1 SGHTS and CDR2 YDEGEE. This chain's CDR3 is CASSTGLAAYNEQFF. The CDR3 DNA reads TGTGCCAGCAGCACCGGATTAGCGGCATACAATGAGCAGTTCTTC.

The genes are TRBV6-5 and TRBJ1-5; TRBD1 matches at 8 bases. CDR1 is MNHEY and CDR2 is SVGAGI in the germline V gene. J lost 1 base, V lost 6 bases, and 5 bases had no gene match. The CDR3 covers 15 residues. CDR3 bases: TGTGCCAGCAGGATGACAGGGGCGAGCAATCAGCCCCAGCATTTT. This sequence encodes CASRMTGASNQPQHF.

CDR3 region: CASSFVSGSPYEQYF. The CDR3 nucleotides are TGTGCCAGCAGCTTCGTTAGCGGGAGTCCCTACGAGCAGTACTTC. The rearrangement uses TRBV7-2 and TRBJ2-7, with 9 bases aligning to TRBD2. The CDR3 runs 15 residues. With 3 bases clipped from V and 2 bases from J, the junction kept 5 bases outside the gene matches. Germline values: CDR1 SGHTA, CDR2 FQGNSA.

The V and J genes are TRBV9 and TRBJ2-7; the D gene could be TRBD1 or TRBD2 (6 bases each). CDR3 size: 18 residues. Trimming removed 4 bases at V and 3 bases at J, with 26 bases between. Germline loops: CDR1 SGDLS, CDR2 YYNGEE. The CDR3 nucleotides are TGTGCCAGCAGCCCCTCGGGAGTGAGGGGGTCTGGGATCTACGAGCAGTACTTC. The encoded protein is CASSPSGVRGSGIYEQYF.

This chain links TRBV19 with TRBJ2-7; 10 nucleotides agree with TRBD1. The germline V gene has CDR1 LNHDA and CDR2 SQIVND (reference sequence). The CDR3 loop spans 12 amino acids. V lost 9 bases to trimming and J lost 3 bases; unmatched junction nucleotides: 2. The CDR3 is CASRDRGYEQYF. The CDR3 region has the DNA TGTGCCAGCCGGGACAGGGGCTACGAGCAGTACTTC.

This chain links TRBV30 with TRBJ1-5, with D perhaps matching TRBD1 (6 bases). The V and J ends lost 1 base and 6 bases respectively, with 7 bases between them. The CDR3 spans 12 residues. CDR1 and CDR2 (germline): GTSNPN, SVGIG (reference sequence). The CDR3 protein is CAWSGRGQPQHF. The CDR3 bases are TGTGCCTGGAGTGGCAGGGGTCAGCCCCAGCATTTT.

CDR3 sequence reads: CASSNYPRPGQPSEAFF. In DNA, the CDR3 is TGTGCCAGCAGCAATTACCCCAGGCCGGGACAGCCAAGTGAAGCTTTCTTT. This sequence joins TRBV21-1 and TRBJ1-1; TRBD1, as called in the table, went unchecked against the DNA. TRBV21-1 is reported as a pseudogene. This CDR3 is 17 amino acids long.

The V gene is TRBV4-2, the J gene TRBJ2-2; D gene ambiguous. Germline V gene sequence: CDR1 LGHNA, CDR2 YNFKEQ. The CDR3 is 15 amino acids. V shed 0 bases and J shed 4 bases, with 9 bases lying between them. The DNA for the CDR3 is TGTGCCAGCAGCCAAGATGTCCGGTCCACCGGGGAGCTGTTTTTT. Protein sequence: CASSQDVRSTGELFF.

This sequence joins TRBV2 and TRBJ1-3; D remains unclear. The germline V gene encodes CDR1 SNHLY and CDR2 FYNNEI. The germline V and J ends were trimmed by 6 bases and 4 bases, with 10 bases remaining between them. CDR3 size: 13 residues. CDR3 region: CASRAASGNTIYF. In DNA form, the CDR3 reads TGTGCCAGCAGGGCGGCGAGCGGAAACACCATATATTTT.

V is TRBV30 and J is TRBJ1-2; 7 nucleotides agree with TRBD1. The ends lost 2 bases at V and 4 bases at J; junction bases unmatched: 4. The CDR3 covers 13 residues. Germline CDR1 is GTSNPN and CDR2 is SVGIG (reference sequence). As DNA, the CDR3 is TGTGCCTGGAGTCCCGGGACAGTCTATGGCTACACCTTC. Encoded protein: CAWSPGTVYGYTF.

This sequence joins TRBV30 and TRBJ1-4, with 7 bases aligning to TRBD1. The CDR3 has 13 residues. Germline lookup yields CDR1 GTSNPN and CDR2 SVGIG (reference sequence). Trimming cost V 8 bases and J 2 bases; bases outside gene matches: 5. CDR3 nucleotide sequence: TGTGCCACGGAACAGGGGACTAATGAAAAACTGTTTTTT. This encodes CATEQGTNEKLFF.

Remarks on this clone: Compared with germline, one end of the junction differs, possibly owing to a read error. The V and J genes are TRBV10-3 and TRBJ1-1, with D uncertain. The CDR3 has 13 residues. From germline, CDR1 is ENHRY and CDR2 SYGVKD. The CDR3 protein is CAISESENAEAFF. The CDR3 region has the DNA TGTGCCATCAGTGAATCGGAGAACGCTGAAGCTTTCTTT.

This clone occurred once. This chain connects TRBV6-1 to TRBJ2-7, with D possibly being TRBD1 (6 bases). Trimming removed 4 bases at V and 5 bases at J, with 21 bases between. Germline values: CDR1 MNHNS, CDR2 SASEGT. The CDR3 is made up of 16 amino acids. CDR3 residues: CASSGPNGFPGDEQYF. CDR3 nucleotides: TGTGCCAGCAGTGGCCCAAACGGGTTCCCAGGGGACGAGCAGTACTTC.

This clone was observed once. V and J are TRBV28 and TRBJ2-2; D unresolved. The CDR3 contains 14 residues. The V and J ends lost 5 bases and 2 bases respectively, with 9 bases between them. The germline V gene has CDR1 MDHEN and CDR2 SYDVKM. The CDR3 DNA reads TGTGCCAGCAGTCCTGAGGCTAACACCGGGGAGCTGTTTTTT. Translation: CASSPEANTGELFF.

This sequence joins TRBV14 and TRBJ1-1; a possible D gene is TRBD1 (5 bases). This CDR3 region has 16 residues. Trimming shortened V by 4 bases and J by 0 bases, and 15 bases separated the two germline ends. Germline V gene data show CDR1 as SGHDN and CDR2 as FVKESK. The CDR3 protein is CASSPLRGRLNTEAFF. For the CDR3, the DNA is TGTGCCAGCAGCCCGCTAAGGGGACGGCTGAACACTGAAGCTTTCTTT.

V gene TRBV7-8 combines with J gene TRBJ1-5; possibly TRBD1 for D (5 bases). CDR3 length: 16 amino acids. Per germline, CDR1 SGHVS and CDR2 FQNEAQ. The V gene lost 0 bases and the J gene lost 6 bases, with 15 bases spanning the gap. CDR3 in amino acids: CASSLAAGRGVQPQHF. As DNA, the CDR3 is TGTGCCAGCAGCTTAGCGGCAGGGAGAGGGGTTCAGCCCCAGCATTTT.

This chain joins TRBV20-1 and TRBJ1-2; unclear D gene. This CDR3 region has 11 residues. V was trimmed by 2 bases and J by 1 base, leaving 2 bases between them. The germline gives CDR1 DFQATT, CDR2 SNEGSKA (reference sequence). CDR3 region: CSARLNYGYTF. The DNA of the CDR3 is TGCAGTGCTAGACTTAACTATGGCTACACCTTC.

The gene calls are TRBV30 and TRBJ1-2; D possibly corresponds to TRBD1 (6 bases). The length of the CDR3 is 15 residues. V shed 4 bases and J shed 2 bases, with 17 bases lying between them. CDR1 is GTSNPN, CDR2 SVGIG, per germline (reference sequence). In DNA form, the CDR3 reads TGTGCCTGGATCCCAACGGGACAACTAAACTATGGCTACACCTTC. This gives the protein CAWIPTGQLNYGYTF.

The chain is built from TRBV19 and TRBJ1-5; TRBD1 agrees at 10 bases. There are 16 residues in the CDR3. V shed 5 bases, J shed 0 bases, and the junction held 4 bases outside the gene matches. Germline values: CDR1 LNHDA, CDR2 SQIVND (reference sequence). CDR3 coding DNA: TGTGCCAGTAGTCCGGGACAGGGGTATAGCAATCAGCCCCAGCATTTT. It translates to CASSPGQGYSNQPQHF.

V and J are TRBV6-1 and TRBJ2-3; D unresolved. CDR1 MNHNS and CDR2 SASEGT come from the germline V gene. V lost 6 bases and J lost 3, with 10 bases in between. CDR3 size: 13 residues. In DNA, the CDR3 is TGTGCCAGCAGACTCGTGGGAACAGATACGCAGTATTTT. Protein sequence: CASRLVGTDTQYF.

This clone was seen a single time. This rearrangement joins TRBV7-3 to TRBJ2-3, with TRBD2 matching over 7 bases. The V gene's germline CDR1 is SGHTA and CDR2 FQGTGA. The CDR3 is 15 amino acids. V gave up 5 bases and J gave up 6 bases; unmatched junction bases: 11. CDR3 bases: TGTGCCAGCAGCACGGCAGCGGGGTCCGTGGATACGCAGTATTTT. Translation gives CASSTAAGSVDTQYF.

The chain combines TRBV1 with TRBJ2-2; the D call TRBD2 from the table was never checked on the DNA. TRBV1 is designated a pseudogene. The CDR3 runs 17 residues. The CDR3 loop reads CTSSHWTSGRGTGELFF. The CDR3 DNA reads as TGCACCAGCAGCCACTGGACTAGCGGGAGAGGTACCGGGGAGCTGTTTTTT.

The J gene is TRBJ1-1, the V gene TRBV19; 10 bases agree with TRBD1. Germline CDR1 is LNHDA and CDR2 is SQIVND (reference sequence). V trimming: 4 bases; J trimming: 1 base; junction bases outside the gene matches: 9. The CDR3 is 17 residues long. The chain's CDR3 is CASSNSDRGGRNTEAFF. CDR3 DNA: TGTGCCAGTAGTAACTCGGACAGGGGGGGGCGGAACACTGAAGCTTTCTTT.

The genes are TRBV19 and TRBJ2-7; 7 bases map to TRBD1. The V gene end was trimmed by 9 bases and the J gene end by 3 bases; junction bases not matched to a gene: 8. The CDR3 length is 13 residues. The germline gives CDR1 LNHDA, CDR2 SQIVND (reference sequence). DNA of the CDR3: TGTGCCAGAACGAACAGGGGCCTCTACGAGCAGTACTTC. Its translation is CARTNRGLYEQYF. The full variable domain, rest sourced from reference TRBV19 and TRBJ2-7, is DGGITQSPKYLFRKEGQNVTLSCEQNLNHDAMYWYRQDPGQGLRLIYYSQIVNDFQKGDIAEGYSVSREKKESFPLTVTSAQKNPTAFYLCARTNRGLYEQYFGPGTRLTVT.

The J gene is TRBJ1-2, the V gene TRBV6-5; D may be TRBD1 (5 bases). Germline values: CDR1 MNHEY, CDR2 SVGAGI. There are 16 residues in the CDR3. Trimming cost V 4 bases and J 2 bases, with 17 bases left between them. DNA of the CDR3: TGTGCCAGCAGTTCCTACGTGATTGCAGGGAACTATGGCTACACCTTC. Translated, it gives CASSSYVIAGNYGYTF.

The CDR3 sequence is CASSIGLRGNTEAFF. The CDR3 coding sequence is TGTGCCAGTAGTATAGGGCTAAGGGGCAACACTGAAGCTTTCTTT. The chain carries TRBV19 and TRBJ1-1; TRBD1 is a possible D gene (5 bases). The CDR3 loop spans 15 amino acids. The V gene's germline CDR1 is LNHDA and CDR2 SQIVND (reference sequence). The V gene lost 1 base and the J gene lost 2 bases, with 11 bases spanning the gap.

The J gene is TRBJ2-5, the V gene TRBV4-1, with 10 bases aligning to TRBD2. V lost 1 base to trimming and J lost 2 bases; unmatched junction nucleotides: 4. CDR1 is MGHRA and CDR2 is YSYEKL in the germline V gene. The length of the CDR3 is 16 residues. The DNA for the CDR3 is TGCGCCAGCAGCCAAGCTGTAGCGGGGGGACAAGAGACCCAGTACTTC. It encodes CASSQAVAGGQETQYF.